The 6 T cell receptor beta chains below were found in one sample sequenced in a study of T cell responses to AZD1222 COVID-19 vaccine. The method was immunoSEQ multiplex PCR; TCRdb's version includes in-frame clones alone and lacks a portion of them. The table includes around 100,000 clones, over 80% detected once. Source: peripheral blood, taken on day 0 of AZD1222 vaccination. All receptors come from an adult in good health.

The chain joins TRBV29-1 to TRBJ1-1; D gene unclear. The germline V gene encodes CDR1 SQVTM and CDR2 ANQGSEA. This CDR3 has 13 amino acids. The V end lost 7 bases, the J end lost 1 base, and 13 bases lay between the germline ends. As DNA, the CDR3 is TGCAGCGCCCTAGACATTCAGAACACTGAAGCTTTCTTT. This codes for CSALDIQNTEAFF.

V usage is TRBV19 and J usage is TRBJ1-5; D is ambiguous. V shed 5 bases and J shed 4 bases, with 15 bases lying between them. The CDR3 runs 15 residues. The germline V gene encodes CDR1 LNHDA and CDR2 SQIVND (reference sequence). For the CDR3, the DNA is TGTGCCAGTAGTTTGGGTACAGCACTTAATCAGCCCCAGCATTTT. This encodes CASSLGTALNQPQHF.

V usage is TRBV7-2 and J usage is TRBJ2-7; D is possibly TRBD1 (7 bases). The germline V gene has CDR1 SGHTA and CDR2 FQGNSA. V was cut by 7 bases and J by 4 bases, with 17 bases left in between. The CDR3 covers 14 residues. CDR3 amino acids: CASTPSGGPYEQYF. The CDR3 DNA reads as TGTGCCAGCACCCCCTCAGGGGGGCCATACGAGCAGTACTTC.

The CDR3 DNA reads TGTGCCAGCACCCCGGTGGGGGCGCTTGGCTACACCTTC. Its protein product is CASTPVGALGYTF. V gene TRBV2 combines with J gene TRBJ1-2; perhaps TRBD1 as D (6 bases). The CDR3 loop spans 13 amino acids. V gave up 7 bases and J gave up 7 bases, with 16 bases separating them. The germline CDR1 and CDR2 sequences are SNHLY and FYNNEI.

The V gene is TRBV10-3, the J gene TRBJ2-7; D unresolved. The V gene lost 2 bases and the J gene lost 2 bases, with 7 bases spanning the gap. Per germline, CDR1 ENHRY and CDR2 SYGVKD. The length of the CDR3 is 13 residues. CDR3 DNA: TGTGCCATCAGTGAGGGGTGGGCCTACGAGCAGTACTTC. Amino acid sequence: CAISEGWAYEQYF.

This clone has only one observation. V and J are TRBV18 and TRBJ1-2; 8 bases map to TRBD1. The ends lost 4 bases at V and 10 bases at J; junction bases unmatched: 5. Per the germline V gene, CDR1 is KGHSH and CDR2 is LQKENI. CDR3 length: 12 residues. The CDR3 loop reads CASSRGQGDYTF. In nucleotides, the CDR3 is TGTGCCAGCTCACGAGGACAGGGCGACTACACCTTC.